One sample yielded the 7 T cell receptor beta chains listed below, sequenced in a study of beta chain features in type 1 diabetes. Overall study findings and caveats: Type 1 diabetes patients had moderately but significantly shorter TCRB CDR3s in all four CD4+ subsets.

These receptors lack a known antigen. cDNA synthesis used the whole RNA isolate, giving expressed TCRB sequences. Profiled with immunoSEQ multiplex PCR; TCRdb holds only in-frame clones, not every one. This sample carries 640,000 or so clones, roughly an eighth of them seen once, and the ten largest clones take just under 0.04%. Material for sequencing was naive CD4+ T cells from blood. Every receptor here comes from a man aged 18-30 years with type 1 diabetes.

V usage is TRBV7-6 and J usage is TRBJ2-1; 7 bases are shared with TRBD1. V was clipped by 6 bases and J by 4 bases; unmatched bases: 15. The CDR3 has 17 amino acids. The V gene's germline CDR1 is SGHVS and CDR2 FNYEAQ. The CDR3 bases are TGTGCCAGCAGTCCTGTAGGTGGGACAGTTGGTTACAATGAGCAGTTCTTC. Its translation is CASSPVGGTVGYNEQFF.

Only a few counts were recorded for this clone. The rearrangement uses TRBV19 and TRBJ1-1; D is uncertain. Trimming took 7 bases from V and 1 from J, leaving 7 bases between them. This CDR3 has 12 residues. Germline-derived CDR1 and CDR2 are LNHDA and SQIVND (reference sequence). The CDR3 DNA reads TGTGCCAGTATTCTGGGGAACACTGAAGCTTTCTTT. Amino acid sequence: CASILGNTEAFF.

This clone has just a few counts. The CDR3 reads CASSLGRDRVVEKLFF. The DNA for the CDR3 is TGTGCCAGCAGCTTAGGCCGGGACAGGGTTGTTGAAAAACTGTTTTTT. V usage is TRBV7-6 and J usage is TRBJ1-4, with 9 positions matching TRBD1. V shed 1 base, J shed 7 bases, and the junction held 7 bases outside the gene matches. The CDR3 consists of 16 residues. Per the germline V gene, CDR1 is SGHVS and CDR2 is FNYEAQ.

In its sample, this clone was seen a few times. The chain couples TRBV2 to TRBJ1-1; D is possibly TRBD1 (6 bases). The CDR3 runs 13 residues. Per the germline V gene, CDR1 is SNHLY and CDR2 is FYNNEI. V was clipped by 7 bases and J by 1 base, with 10 bases between them. CDR3 residues: CASKLGQNTEAFF. The CDR3 nucleotides are TGTGCCAGCAAATTGGGACAGAACACTGAAGCTTTCTTT.

This clone has just a few counts. This chain links TRBV21-1 with TRBJ2-1. TRBV21-1 is given as a pseudogene. The CDR3 consists of 15 residues. The CDR3 reads CAPRGGLHSYNEQFF. CDR3 nucleotide sequence: TGTGCCCCCAGGGGGGGGCTTCACTCCTACAATGAGCAGTTCTTC.

This clone has a handful of counts. J is TRBJ1-2 and V is TRBV30; 10 bases are a match to TRBD1. Trimming cost V 0 bases and J 6 bases; bases outside gene matches: 10. CDR1 is GTSNPN and CDR2 is SVGIG in the germline V gene (reference sequence). This CDR3 comprises 16 residues. The CDR3 spells CAWSVDRGRLLNGYTF. CDR3 bases: TGTGCCTGGAGTGTAGACAGGGGGCGGCTACTGAATGGCTACACCTTC.

J is TRBJ2-5 and V is TRBV5-4, with D possibly TRBD2 on 5 matching bases. Germline-derived CDR1 and CDR2 are SGHNT and YYREEE (reference sequence). The CDR3 loop spans 15 amino acids. V dropped 4 bases and J dropped 2 bases, with 15 bases sitting between them. DNA for the CDR3: TGTGCCAGCAGCAAGGCAGGACTCGTACAAGAGACCCAGTACTTC. Its protein product is CASSKAGLVQETQYF.